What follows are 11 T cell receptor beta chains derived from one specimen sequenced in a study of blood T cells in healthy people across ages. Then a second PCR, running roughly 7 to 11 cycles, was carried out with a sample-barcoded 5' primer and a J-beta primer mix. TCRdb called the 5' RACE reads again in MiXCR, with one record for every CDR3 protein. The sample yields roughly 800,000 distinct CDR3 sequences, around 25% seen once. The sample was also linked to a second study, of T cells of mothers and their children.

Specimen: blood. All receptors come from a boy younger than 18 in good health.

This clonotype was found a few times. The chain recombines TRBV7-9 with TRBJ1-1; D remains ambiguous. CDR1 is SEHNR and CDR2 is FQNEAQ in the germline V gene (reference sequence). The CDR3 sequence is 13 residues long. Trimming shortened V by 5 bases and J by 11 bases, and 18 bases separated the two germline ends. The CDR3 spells CASSEAPRFGAFF. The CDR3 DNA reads TGTGCCAGCAGCGAAGCCCCGCGGTTCGGGGCTTTCTTT.

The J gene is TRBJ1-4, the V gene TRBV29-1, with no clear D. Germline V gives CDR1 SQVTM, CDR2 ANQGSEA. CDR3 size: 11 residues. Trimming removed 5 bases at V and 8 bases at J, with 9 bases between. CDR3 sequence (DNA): TGCAGCGTTCCCTTGGGGGAAAAACTGTTTTTT. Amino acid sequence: CSVPLGEKLFF.

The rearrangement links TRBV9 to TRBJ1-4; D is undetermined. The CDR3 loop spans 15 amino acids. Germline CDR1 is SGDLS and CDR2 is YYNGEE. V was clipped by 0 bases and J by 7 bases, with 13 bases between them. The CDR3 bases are TGTGCCAGCAGCGTAGCGGCAAGGCCTGGTGAAAAACTGTTTTTT. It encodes CASSVAARPGEKLFF.

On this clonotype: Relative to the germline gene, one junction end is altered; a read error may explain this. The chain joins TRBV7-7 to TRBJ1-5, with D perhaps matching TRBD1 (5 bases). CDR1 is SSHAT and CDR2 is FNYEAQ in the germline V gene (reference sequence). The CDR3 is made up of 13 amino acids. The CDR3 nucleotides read TGTGCTAGCAGCCGGGGACCTCGAGAGCCCCAGCATTTT. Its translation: CASSRGPREPQHF.

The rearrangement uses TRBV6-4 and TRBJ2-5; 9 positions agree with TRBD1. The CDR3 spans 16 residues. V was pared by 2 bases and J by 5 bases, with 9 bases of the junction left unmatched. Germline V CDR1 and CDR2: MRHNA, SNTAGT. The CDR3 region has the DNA TGTGCCAGCAGTGACCGTCCCGGGACAGGGACGGAGACCCAGTACTTC. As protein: CASSDRPGTGTETQYF.

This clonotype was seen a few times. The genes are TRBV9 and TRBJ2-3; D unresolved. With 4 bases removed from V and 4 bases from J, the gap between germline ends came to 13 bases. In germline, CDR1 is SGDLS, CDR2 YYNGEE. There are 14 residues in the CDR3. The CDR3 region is CASSSSWVSDTQYF. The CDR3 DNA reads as TGTGCCAGCAGCTCAAGTTGGGTTTCAGATACGCAGTATTTT.

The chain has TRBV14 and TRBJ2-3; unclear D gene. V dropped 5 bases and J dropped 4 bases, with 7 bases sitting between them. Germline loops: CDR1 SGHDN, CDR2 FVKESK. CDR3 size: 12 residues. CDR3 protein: CASSASADTQYF. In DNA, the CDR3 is TGTGCCAGCAGCGCCAGCGCAGATACGCAGTATTTT.

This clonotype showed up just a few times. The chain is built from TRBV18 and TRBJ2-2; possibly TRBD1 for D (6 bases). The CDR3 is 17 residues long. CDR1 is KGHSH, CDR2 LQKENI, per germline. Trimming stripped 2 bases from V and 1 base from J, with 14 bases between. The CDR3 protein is CASSPGLAGVNTGELFF. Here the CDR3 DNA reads TGTGCCAGCTCACCAGGACTCGCAGGGGTGAACACCGGGGAGCTGTTTTTT.

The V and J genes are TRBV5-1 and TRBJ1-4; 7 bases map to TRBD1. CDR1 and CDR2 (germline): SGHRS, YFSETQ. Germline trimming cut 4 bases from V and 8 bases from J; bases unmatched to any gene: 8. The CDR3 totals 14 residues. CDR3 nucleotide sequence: TGCGCCAGCAGCCCGGTGACAGGGAAGGAAAAACTGTTTTTT. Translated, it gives CASSPVTGKEKLFF.

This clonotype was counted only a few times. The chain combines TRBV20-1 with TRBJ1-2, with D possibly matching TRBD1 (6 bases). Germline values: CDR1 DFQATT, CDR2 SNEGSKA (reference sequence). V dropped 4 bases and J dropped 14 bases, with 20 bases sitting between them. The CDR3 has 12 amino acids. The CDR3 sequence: CSATGQTMARTF. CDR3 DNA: TGCAGTGCTACTGGACAGACTATGGCTAGGACCTTC.

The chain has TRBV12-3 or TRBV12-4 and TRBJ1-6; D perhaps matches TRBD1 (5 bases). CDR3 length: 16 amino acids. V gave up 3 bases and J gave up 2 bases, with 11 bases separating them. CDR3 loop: CASSFNRGTYNSPLHF. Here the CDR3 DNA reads TGTGCCAGCAGTTTTAATAGGGGAACCTATAATTCACCCCTCCACTTT.